The present T cell receptor (beta chain) was sequenced within a study of cytomegalovirus exposure and HLA in healthy donors. Study conclusions and caveats: Overall, around 160 TCR beta chains were annotated as cytomegalovirus-associated.

As for this clone: No antigen is known for it.

From germline, CDR1 is SGHDT and CDR2 YYEEEE. The CDR3 contains 13 residues. This PCR relied on a set of 60 Vbeta primers and 13 Jbeta primers. The repertoire was sequenced with immunoSEQ multiplex PCR; TCRdb's copy has only in-frame clones and lacks some. This table holds some 100,000 clones, around 80% found once. The TCR comes from a woman aged 45-65 years in good health and CMV-seropositive. The chain combines TRBV5-6 with TRBJ2-3; no clear D gene. Sequencing used PBMCs. For the CDR3, the DNA is TGTGCTGTTGGGCAGCAGGTCACAGATACGCAGTATTTT. It encodes CAVGQQVTDTQYF.